This T cell receptor beta chain was profiled in a study of T cell responses to AZD1222 COVID-19 vaccine. Using immunoSEQ multiplex PCR, the repertoire was profiled, and TCRdb retains in-frame clones only, with some absent. The data show 150,000 or so clones, with 75% to 95% seen just once and approximately 4.8% held by the top ten. General study findings and limits: Breadth and depth of Spike-specific TCRs rose after two AZD1222 doses. Repertoires were sampled only after the peak T cell response. Reports say nearly half of spike-specific TCRs go after unmutated variant regions.

V dropped 5 bases and J dropped 7 bases, with 12 bases sitting between them. The CDR3 is made up of 12 amino acids. As for this clone: Its matching antigen is unknown.

The source is an adult in good health. Sequenced here: peripheral blood, sampled on day 0 of AZD1222 vaccination. This chain joins TRBV12-3 or TRBV12-4 and TRBJ2-7; D gene uncertain. CDR3 DNA sequence: TGTGCCAGCAGTCTTACACCGGAGGAGCAGTACTTC. This sequence encodes CASSLTPEEQYF.